The 24 T cell receptor beta chains presented below share a single source sample, sequenced in a study of blood T cell repertoires in COVID-19. The data were produced by immunoSEQ multiplex PCR, yet TCRdb's version contains in-frame clones alone and is incomplete. Of 120,000 or so clones in the sample, 80% to 90% were seen once. Source material: peripheral blood. The receptor source for this set is a man aged 40-50 years with acute or convalescent COVID-19.

In this sample, this clone turned up once. The gene calls are TRBV27 and TRBJ2-1; tentative D call: TRBD2 (6 bases). Germline CDR1 is MNHEY and CDR2 is SMNVEV (reference sequence). This CDR3 region has 13 residues. Trimming took 1 base from V and 8 from J, leaving 9 bases between them. This CDR3 reads CASSLLAGHEQFF. The CDR3 DNA sequence: TGTGCCAGCAGTTTATTGGCGGGACATGAGCAGTTCTTC.

The CDR3, as DNA: TGTGCCAGTAACGGACAGGGGTTCTATGGCTACACCTTC. Amino acid sequence: CASNGQGFYGYTF. The V call is TRBV19, the J call TRBJ1-2; TRBD1 matches at 9 bases. Germline V gene sequence: CDR1 LNHDA, CDR2 SQIVND (reference sequence). This CDR3 has 13 amino acids. After removal of 7 bases from V and 4 bases from J, the junction contained 4 bases not matched to a gene.

The chain employs TRBV2 and TRBJ1-3; no reliable D call. V was trimmed by 2 bases and J by 0 bases, leaving 5 bases between them. From germline, CDR1 is SNHLY and CDR2 FYNNEI. CDR3 size: 14 residues. The CDR3 nucleotides are TGTGCCAGCAGTGAACAGTCCTCTGGAAACACCATATATTTT. Amino acid sequence: CASSEQSSGNTIYF.

The rearrangement uses TRBV7-3 and TRBJ2-1, with TRBD2 matching 10 bases. The V segment lost 5 bases and the J segment 9 bases; nucleotides outside the gene matches: 7. From germline, CDR1 is SGHTA and CDR2 FQGTGA. This CDR3 has 14 residues. Here the CDR3 reads CASSALAGGGEQFF. Written as DNA, the CDR3 is TGTGCCAGCAGCGCCTTAGCGGGAGGTGGTGAGCAGTTCTTC.

This chain uses TRBV11-3 with TRBJ1-1; 8 bases are a match to TRBD1. This CDR3 region has 13 residues. The V and J ends lost 6 bases and 3 bases, in that order; junction bases with no gene match: 3. CDR1 and CDR2 from the germline V gene are SGHNT and YENEEA. The CDR3 region has the DNA TGTGCCAGCAGTTTGGGACAGGACACTGAAGCTTTCTTT. This gives the protein CASSLGQDTEAFF.

The gene calls are TRBV5-1 and TRBJ2-1; 8 bases agree with TRBD2. The germline V gene encodes CDR1 SGHRS and CDR2 YFSETQ. V was clipped by 0 bases and J by 6 bases; unmatched bases: 5. This CDR3 region has 15 residues. The CDR3 loop is CASSLDVAGSNEQFF. In DNA form, the CDR3 reads TGCGCCAGCAGCTTGGATGTAGCGGGGTCCAATGAGCAGTTCTTC.

This rearrangement joins TRBV19 to TRBJ1-1; 8 positions match TRBD1. This CDR3 comprises 17 residues. The ends lost 3 bases at V and 1 base at J; junction bases unmatched: 10. Germline CDR1 LNHDA, CDR2 SQIVND (reference sequence). Here the CDR3 reads CASSIKTGVSANTEAFF. DNA of the CDR3: TGTGCCAGTAGTATCAAGACAGGGGTTTCGGCGAACACTGAAGCTTTCTTT.

The chain links TRBV2 to TRBJ2-1, with 8 bases identical to TRBD1. The CDR3 sequence is 17 residues long. J was trimmed by 8 bases and V by 5 bases; bases with no gene match: 17. Per germline, CDR1 SNHLY and CDR2 FYNNEI. CDR3 loop: CASSSLRGRQNSDEQFF. CDR3 in DNA: TGTGCCAGCAGTTCCCTCAGGGGGCGGCAAAATTCGGATGAGCAGTTCTTC.

The J gene is TRBJ1-2, the V gene TRBV2, with TRBD1 identical over 7 bases. Per the germline V gene, CDR1 is SNHLY and CDR2 is FYNNEI. The CDR3 sequence is 14 residues long. The trim removed 6 bases at V and 0 bases at J, leaving 4 bases unmatched. The CDR3 region is CASSTGTANYGYTF. The CDR3 DNA is TGTGCCAGCAGCACCGGGACAGCTAACTATGGCTACACCTTC.

Only a few counts were recorded for this clone. The chain joins TRBV5-6 to TRBJ1-2, with D perhaps matching TRBD1 (5 bases). CDR1 SGHDT and CDR2 YYEEEE come from the germline V gene. Trimming stripped 3 bases from V and 1 base from J, with 13 bases between. CDR3 length: 15 residues. The CDR3: CASSSGLSINYGYTF. The CDR3 DNA is TGTGCCAGCAGCTCGGGACTGAGCATTAACTATGGCTACACCTTC.

This chain uses TRBV6-5 with TRBJ1-1; 9 nucleotides match TRBD1. Looked up from germline, CDR1 is MNHEY and CDR2 is SVGAGI. The CDR3 has 15 residues. The junction had 6 bases not matched to a gene; V was cut back by 2 bases and J by 5 bases. The CDR3 is CASSYGGQGKTEAFF. In nucleotides, the CDR3 is TGTGCCAGCAGTTACGGGGGACAGGGTAAGACTGAAGCTTTCTTT.

The chain links TRBV29-1 to TRBJ2-7; 11 nucleotides align to TRBD1. The CDR3 is made up of 14 amino acids. Germline V lookup: CDR1 SQVTM, CDR2 ANQGSEA. The junction had 5 bases not matched to a gene; V was cut back by 1 base and J by 6 bases. The CDR3, as DNA: TGCAGCGTTGAAGCATCGGGACAGGGGGGCGAGCAGTACTTC. The encoded protein is CSVEASGQGGEQYF.

The chain recombines TRBV5-1 with TRBJ1-3, with 10 bases matching TRBD1. Trimming took 3 bases from V and 3 from J; bases not matched to a gene: 9. The germline CDR1 and CDR2 sequences are SGHRS and YFSETQ. This CDR3 has 17 amino acids. The CDR3 is CASSWAPTGGFGNTIYF. CDR3 nucleotide sequence: TGCGCCAGCAGCTGGGCACCGACAGGGGGCTTTGGAAACACCATATATTTT.

The chain is built from TRBV5-4 and TRBJ1-2; D possibly corresponds to TRBD1 (6 bases). Germline loops: CDR1 SGHNT, CDR2 YYREEE (reference sequence). Trimming removed 9 bases from V and 0 bases from J, with 12 bases in between. The CDR3 length is 13 residues. The CDR3 spells CAITDRSNYGYTF. The CDR3 coding sequence is TGTGCCATTACGGACAGATCTAACTATGGCTACACCTTC.

The J gene is TRBJ2-5, the V gene TRBV10-3; D perhaps matches TRBD2 (6 bases). Germline CDR1 reads ENHRY; CDR2 reads SYGVKD. V was trimmed by 1 base and J by 5 bases, leaving 14 bases between them. The CDR3 has 15 amino acids. The CDR3 here is CAISEWLGGMETQYF. The CDR3 nucleotides read TGTGCCATCAGTGAGTGGCTCGGGGGAATGGAGACCCAGTACTTC.

The chain combines TRBV6-5 with TRBJ2-3; 15 nucleotides align to TRBD2. Germline loops: CDR1 MNHEY, CDR2 SVGAGI. Trimming took 2 bases from V and 4 from J; bases not matched to a gene: 1. This CDR3 is built from 16 residues. CDR3: CASSYRTSGRADTQYF. CDR3 in DNA: TGTGCCAGCAGTTACCGGACTAGCGGGAGGGCAGATACGCAGTATTTT.

This clone was observed once. The J gene is TRBJ1-6, the V gene TRBV6-6; D is undetermined. Per the germline V gene, CDR1 is MNHNY and CDR2 is SVGAGI (reference sequence). Between the trimmed V and J ends, which lost 2 bases and 6 bases, there was a span of 8 bases. The CDR3 sequence is 14 residues long. This chain's CDR3 is CASSYAQTNSPLHF. The CDR3 DNA sequence: TGTGCCAGCAGTTACGCACAAACTAATTCACCCCTCCACTTT.

This sequence joins TRBV2 and TRBJ1-2; D possibly corresponds to TRBD1 (5 bases). The ends were cut back, 2 bases at V and 6 bases at J, with 13 bases in the middle. This CDR3 is built from 14 residues. Germline-derived CDR1 and CDR2 are SNHLY and FYNNEI. The CDR3 is CASSELGTPDGYTF. Here the CDR3 DNA reads TGTGCCAGCAGTGAACTGGGGACTCCGGATGGCTACACCTTC.

The chain is built from TRBV5-1 and TRBJ2-1; the D gene is possibly TRBD1 (6 bases). Germline lookup yields CDR1 SGHRS and CDR2 YFSETQ. V shed 0 bases and J shed 8 bases, with 12 bases lying between them. CDR3 length equals 14 residues. As DNA, the CDR3 is TGCGCCAGCAGCTTGGGGGGGCTCCTCTATGAGCAGTTCTTC. It is translated as CASSLGGLLYEQFF.

The chain recombines TRBV3-1 (or the pseudogene TRBV3-2) with TRBJ2-3, with D perhaps TRBD2 (6 bases). The CDR3 is made up of 17 amino acids. Between the trimmed V and J ends, which lost 2 bases and 2 bases, there was a span of 17 bases. Looked up from germline, CDR1 is LGHDT and CDR2 is YNNKEL (reference sequence). The CDR3 region has the DNA TGTGCCAGCAGCCAAAATAGCGGAGGCGTCTTCACAGATACGCAGTATTTT. It encodes CASSQNSGGVFTDTQYF.

The V and J genes are TRBV5-1 and TRBJ2-2; weak D call: TRBD1 (5 bases). This CDR3 has 16 amino acids. Trimming took off 0 bases at V and 2 bases at J, with 11 bases between the two ends. The germline CDR1 and CDR2 sequences are SGHRS and YFSETQ. The CDR3 coding sequence is TGCGCCAGCAGCTTGGGTAGGGGCATTAACACCGGGGAGCTGTTTTTT. Translation gives CASSLGRGINTGELFF.

This clone has just one count. The chain joins TRBV29-1 to TRBJ2-7; D not certain. The germline CDR1 and CDR2 sequences are SQVTM and ANQGSEA. The CDR3 has 11 residues. V was trimmed by 7 bases and J by 5 bases, leaving 12 bases between them. In nucleotides, the CDR3 is TGCAGCGCGACCCTAGGAGACGAGCAGTACTTC. This codes for CSATLGDEQYF.

The chain uses TRBV2 and TRBJ1-5, with D perhaps matching TRBD1 (5 bases). V lost 3 bases and J lost 0, with 12 bases in between. The germline V gene has CDR1 SNHLY and CDR2 FYNNEI. The CDR3 consists of 16 residues. The CDR3 coding sequence is TGTGCCAGCAGTGATGGGGCAGGCTATAGCAATCAGCCCCAGCATTTT. Translation: CASSDGAGYSNQPQHF.

This rearrangement joins TRBV29-1 to TRBJ1-2; TRBD1 is a possible D gene (5 bases). The V end was cut by 4 bases, the J end by 2 bases, with 14 bases between. The CDR3 has 14 residues. Germline assignment: CDR1 SQVTM and CDR2 ANQGSEA. In nucleotides, the CDR3 is TGCAGCGTTGGGGCGGGGGGTCGGAACTATGGCTACACCTTC. Translation: CSVGAGGRNYGYTF. Combining the CDR3 with reference TRBV29-1 and TRBJ1-2 gives the whole variable domain SAVISQKPSRDICQRGTSLTIQCQVDSQVTMMFWYRQQPGQSLTLIATANQGSEATYESGFVIDKFPISRPNLTFSTLTVSNMSPEDSSIYLCSVGAGGRNYGYTFGSGTRLTVV.